This T cell receptor (beta chain) was identified in a study of regulatory T cells in long-lasting Graves disease. Study-wide results and limits: Persistent disease showed a preference for TRBV28, TRBJ1-2 and TRBJ2-5.

CDR3 regions were amplified by Arm-PCR using iRepertoire HTBI primers to build TCR beta libraries. As originally analysed: Identified across the samples were over 50 TRBV segments and roughly 13 TRBJ segments. TCRdb recomputed calls from the multiplex PCR reads with MiXCR, one row per CDR3 protein. These V and J calls rely on TCRdb rather than the paper's analysis. The sample has roughly 420,000 distinct CDR3 sequences; around 17% are singletons. Time point indicated: newly diagnosed GD, antithyroid drugs for less than 3 months. The TCR library was made from RNA extracted from PBMCs. Staff drew approximately 9.9 milliliters of peripheral blood into EDTA tubes. This clonotype occurred a few times. What it recognizes is unknown. The CDR3 runs 12 residues. V shed 6 bases and J shed 5 bases, with 13 bases lying between them. Germline V gives CDR1 SQVTM, CDR2 ANQGSEA. The data also belong to a second study, concerning T cells in Graves' hyperthyroidism and ophthalmopathy. That source notes: Lactation, pregnancy, other autoimmune disease or uncontrolled infection led to exclusion of patients.

The specimen was peripheral blood mononuclear cells (PBMCs), collected at new diagnosis, from a patient treated with antithyroid drugs. The chain combines TRBV29-1 with TRBJ2-5; maybe TRBD2 (5 bases). This sequence was found in a woman in her twenties or thirties with Graves disease. The DNA for the CDR3 is TGCAGCGTGGCGGGCGATGGGGAGACCCAGTACTTC. This sequence encodes CSVAGDGETQYF.